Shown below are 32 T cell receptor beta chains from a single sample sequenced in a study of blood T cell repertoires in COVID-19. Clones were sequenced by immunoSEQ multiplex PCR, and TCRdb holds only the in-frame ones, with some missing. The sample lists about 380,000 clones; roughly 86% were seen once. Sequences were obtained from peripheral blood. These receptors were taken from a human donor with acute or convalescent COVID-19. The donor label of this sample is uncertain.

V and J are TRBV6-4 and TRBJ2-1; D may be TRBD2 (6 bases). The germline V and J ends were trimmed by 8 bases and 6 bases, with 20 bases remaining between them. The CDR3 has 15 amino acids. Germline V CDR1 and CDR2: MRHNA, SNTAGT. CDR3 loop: CASRRDFGETNEQFF. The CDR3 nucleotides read TGTGCCAGCCGGCGGGACTTTGGAGAAACCAATGAGCAGTTCTTC.

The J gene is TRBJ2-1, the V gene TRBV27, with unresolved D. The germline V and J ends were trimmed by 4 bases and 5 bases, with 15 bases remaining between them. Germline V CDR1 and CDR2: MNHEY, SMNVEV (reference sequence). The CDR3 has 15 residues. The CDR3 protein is CASSWSRGSHNEQFF. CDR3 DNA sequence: TGTGCCAGCAGTTGGTCCCGCGGATCCCACAATGAGCAGTTCTTC.

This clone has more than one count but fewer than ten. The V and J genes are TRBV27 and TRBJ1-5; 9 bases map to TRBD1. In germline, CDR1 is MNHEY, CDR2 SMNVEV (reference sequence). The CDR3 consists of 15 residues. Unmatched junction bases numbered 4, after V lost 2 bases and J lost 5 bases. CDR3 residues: CASSLGRQGDQPQHF. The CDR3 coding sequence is TGTGCCAGCAGTTTAGGGCGACAGGGGGATCAGCCCCAGCATTTT.

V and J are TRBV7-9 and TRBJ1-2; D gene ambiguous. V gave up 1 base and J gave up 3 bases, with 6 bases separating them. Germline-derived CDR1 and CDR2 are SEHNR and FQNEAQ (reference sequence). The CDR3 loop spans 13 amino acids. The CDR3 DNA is TGTGCCAGCAGCTTAGGCGGAGACTATGGCTACACCTTC. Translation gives CASSLGGDYGYTF.

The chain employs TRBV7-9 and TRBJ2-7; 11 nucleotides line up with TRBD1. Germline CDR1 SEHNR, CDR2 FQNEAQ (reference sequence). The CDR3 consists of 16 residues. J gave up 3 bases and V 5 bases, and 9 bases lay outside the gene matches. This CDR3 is CASSTFTGTGGYEQYF. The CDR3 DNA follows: TGTGCCAGCAGCACCTTTACCGGGACAGGGGGCTACGAGCAGTACTTC.

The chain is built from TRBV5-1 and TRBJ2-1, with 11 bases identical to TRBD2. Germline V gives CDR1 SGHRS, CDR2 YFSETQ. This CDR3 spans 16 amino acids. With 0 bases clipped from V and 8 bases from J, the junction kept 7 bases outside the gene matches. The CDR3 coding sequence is TGCGCCAGCAGCTTGGGGCTAGCGGGAGGATTCGATGAGCAGTTCTTC. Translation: CASSLGLAGGFDEQFF.

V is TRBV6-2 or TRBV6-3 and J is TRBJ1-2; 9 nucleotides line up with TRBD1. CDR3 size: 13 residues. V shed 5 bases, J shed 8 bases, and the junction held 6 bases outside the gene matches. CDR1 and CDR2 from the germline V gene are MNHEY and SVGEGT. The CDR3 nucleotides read TGTGCCAGCAGTCCCCTTACAGGGGGCGGCTACACCTTC. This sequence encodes CASSPLTGGGYTF.

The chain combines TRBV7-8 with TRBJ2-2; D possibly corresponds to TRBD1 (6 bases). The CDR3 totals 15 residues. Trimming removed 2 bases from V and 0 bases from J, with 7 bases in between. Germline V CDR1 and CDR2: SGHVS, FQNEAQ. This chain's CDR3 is CASSLRTANTGELFF. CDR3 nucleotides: TGTGCCAGCAGCTTAAGGACAGCGAACACCGGGGAGCTGTTTTTT. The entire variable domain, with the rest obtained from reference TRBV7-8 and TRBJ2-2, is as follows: GAGVSQSPRYKVAKRGQDVALRCDPISGHVSLFWYQQALGQGPEFLTYFQNEAQLDKSGLPSDRFFAERPEGSVSTLKIQRTQQEDSAVYLCASSLRTANTGELFFGEGSRLTVL.

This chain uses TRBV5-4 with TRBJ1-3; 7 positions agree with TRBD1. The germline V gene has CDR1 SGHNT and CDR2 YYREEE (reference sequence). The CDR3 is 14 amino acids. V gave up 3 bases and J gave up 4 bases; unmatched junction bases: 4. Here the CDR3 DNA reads TGTGCCAGCAGCTCAGGGGACAGAGGAAACACCATATATTTT. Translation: CASSSGDRGNTIYF.

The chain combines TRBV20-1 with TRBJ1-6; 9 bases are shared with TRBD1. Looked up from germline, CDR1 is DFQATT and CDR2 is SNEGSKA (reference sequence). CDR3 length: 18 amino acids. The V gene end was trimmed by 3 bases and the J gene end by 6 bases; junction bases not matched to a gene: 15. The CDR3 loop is CSASKGTGKNKFNSPLHF. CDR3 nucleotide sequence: TGCAGTGCTAGTAAAGGGACAGGGAAAAACAAATTTAATTCACCCCTCCACTTT.

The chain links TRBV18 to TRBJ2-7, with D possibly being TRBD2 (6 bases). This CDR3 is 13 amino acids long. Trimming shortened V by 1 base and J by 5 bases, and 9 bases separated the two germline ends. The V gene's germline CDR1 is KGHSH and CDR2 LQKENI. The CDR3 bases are TGTGCCAGCTCACCACTGGGGGGAAACGAGCAGTACTTC. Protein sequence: CASSPLGGNEQYF.

In nucleotides, the CDR3 is TGCGCCAGCAGCCCGGGGGACAGGGGGCAGGAGGGCTACACCTTC. Protein: CASSPGDRGQEGYTF. The chain carries TRBV5-1 and TRBJ1-2, with 12 positions matching TRBD1. The V and J ends lost 4 bases and 8 bases, in that order; junction bases with no gene match: 9. Germline CDR1 and CDR2: SGHRS and YFSETQ. The CDR3 is made up of 15 amino acids.

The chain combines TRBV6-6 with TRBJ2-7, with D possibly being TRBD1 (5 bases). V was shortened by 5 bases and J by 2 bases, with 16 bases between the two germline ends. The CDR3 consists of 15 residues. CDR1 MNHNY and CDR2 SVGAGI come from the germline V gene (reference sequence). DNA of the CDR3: TGTGCCAGCAGTGTGGGGCGGACGTCAGCCTACGAGCAGTACTTC. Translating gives CASSVGRTSAYEQYF.

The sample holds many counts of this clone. For the CDR3, the DNA is TGCGCCAGCAGCTTGGACAGGGGACAGACCCAGTACTTC. It is translated as CASSLDRGQTQYF. The chain carries TRBV5-1 and TRBJ2-5; 7 bases are a match to TRBD1. Trimming took 0 bases from V and 6 from J; bases not matched to a gene: 2. Germline-derived CDR1 and CDR2 are SGHRS and YFSETQ. This CDR3 is built from 13 residues.

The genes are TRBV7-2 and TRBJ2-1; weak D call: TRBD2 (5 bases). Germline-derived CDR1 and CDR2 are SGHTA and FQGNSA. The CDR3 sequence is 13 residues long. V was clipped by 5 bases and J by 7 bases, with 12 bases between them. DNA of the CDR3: TGTGCCAGCAGCGTATCAACTAGAAATGAGCAGTTCTTC. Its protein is CASSVSTRNEQFF.

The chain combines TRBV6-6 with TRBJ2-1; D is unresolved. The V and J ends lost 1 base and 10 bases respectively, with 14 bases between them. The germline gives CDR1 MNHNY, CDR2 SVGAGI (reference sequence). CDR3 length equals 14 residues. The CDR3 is CASSYYGTVREQFF. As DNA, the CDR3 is TGTGCCAGCAGTTACTATGGAACGGTGCGGGAGCAGTTCTTC.

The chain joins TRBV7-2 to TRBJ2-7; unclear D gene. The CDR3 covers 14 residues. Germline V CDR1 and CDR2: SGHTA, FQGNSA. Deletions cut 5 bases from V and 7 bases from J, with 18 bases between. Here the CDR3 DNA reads TGTGCCAGCAGCCCCCAGTCCGGAGCGCGGGAGCAGTACTTC. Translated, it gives CASSPQSGAREQYF. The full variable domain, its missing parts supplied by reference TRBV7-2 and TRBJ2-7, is GAGVSQSPSNKVTEKGKDVELRCDPISGHTALYWYRQSLGQGLEFLIYFQGNSAPDKSGLPSDRFSAERTGGSVSTLTIQRTQQEDSAVYLCASSPQSGAREQYFGPGTRLTVT.

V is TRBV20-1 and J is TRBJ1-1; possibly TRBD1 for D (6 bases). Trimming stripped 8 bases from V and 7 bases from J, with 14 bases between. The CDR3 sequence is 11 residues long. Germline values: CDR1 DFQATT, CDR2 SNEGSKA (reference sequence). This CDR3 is CSSRDNVEAFF. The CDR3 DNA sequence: TGCAGTTCCCGGGACAATGTTGAAGCTTTCTTT.

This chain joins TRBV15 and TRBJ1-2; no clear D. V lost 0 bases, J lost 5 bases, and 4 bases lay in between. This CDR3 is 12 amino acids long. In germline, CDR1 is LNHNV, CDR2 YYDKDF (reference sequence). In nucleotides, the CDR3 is TGTGCCACCAGCAGAGATACTTATGGCTACACCTTC. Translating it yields CATSRDTYGYTF.

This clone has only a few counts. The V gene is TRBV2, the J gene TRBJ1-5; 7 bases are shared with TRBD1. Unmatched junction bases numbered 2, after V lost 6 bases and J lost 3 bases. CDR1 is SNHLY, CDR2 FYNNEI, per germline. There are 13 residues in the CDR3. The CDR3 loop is CASRGQINQPQHF. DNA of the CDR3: TGTGCCAGCAGGGGACAGATCAATCAGCCCCAGCATTTT.

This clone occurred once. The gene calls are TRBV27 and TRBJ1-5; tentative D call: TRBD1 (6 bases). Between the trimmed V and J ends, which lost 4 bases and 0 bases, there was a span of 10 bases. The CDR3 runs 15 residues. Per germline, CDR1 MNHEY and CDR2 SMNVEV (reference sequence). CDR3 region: CASSSGTSSNQPQHF. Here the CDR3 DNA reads TGTGCCAGCAGTTCCGGGACATCTAGCAATCAGCCCCAGCATTTT.

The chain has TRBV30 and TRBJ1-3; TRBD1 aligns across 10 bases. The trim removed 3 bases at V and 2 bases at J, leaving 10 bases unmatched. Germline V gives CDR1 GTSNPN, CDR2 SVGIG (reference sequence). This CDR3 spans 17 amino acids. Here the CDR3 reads CAWSPWDRGLAGNTIYF. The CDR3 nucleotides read TGTGCCTGGAGCCCTTGGGACAGGGGCCTTGCTGGAAACACCATATATTTT.

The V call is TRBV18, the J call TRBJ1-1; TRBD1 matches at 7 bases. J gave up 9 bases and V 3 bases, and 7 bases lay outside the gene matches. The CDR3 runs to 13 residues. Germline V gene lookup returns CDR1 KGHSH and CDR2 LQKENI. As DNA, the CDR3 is TGTGCCAGCTCACCCGGACAGGACCTACAAGCTTTCTTT. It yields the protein CASSPGQDLQAFF.

This chain's CDR3 is CASSISGANYGYTF. The CDR3 DNA sequence: TGTGCCAGTAGTATATCAGGGGCAAACTATGGCTACACCTTC. The chain recombines TRBV19 with TRBJ1-2; D may be TRBD1 (6 bases). The CDR3 has 14 amino acids. The V end was cut by 2 bases, the J end by 2 bases, with 9 bases between. Germline V CDR1 and CDR2: LNHDA, SQIVND (reference sequence).

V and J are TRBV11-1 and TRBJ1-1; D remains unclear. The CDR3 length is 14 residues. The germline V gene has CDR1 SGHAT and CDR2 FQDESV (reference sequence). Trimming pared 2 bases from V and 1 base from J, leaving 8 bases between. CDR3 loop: CASSLPRQNTEAFF. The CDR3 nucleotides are TGTGCCAGCAGCTTACCTCGACAGAACACTGAAGCTTTCTTT.

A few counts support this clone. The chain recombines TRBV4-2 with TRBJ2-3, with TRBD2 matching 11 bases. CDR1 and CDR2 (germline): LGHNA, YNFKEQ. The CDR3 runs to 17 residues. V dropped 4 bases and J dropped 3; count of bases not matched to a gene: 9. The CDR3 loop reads CASSPPRGTSGTDTQYF. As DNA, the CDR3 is TGTGCCAGCAGCCCCCCTCGTGGGACTAGCGGAACAGATACGCAGTATTTT.

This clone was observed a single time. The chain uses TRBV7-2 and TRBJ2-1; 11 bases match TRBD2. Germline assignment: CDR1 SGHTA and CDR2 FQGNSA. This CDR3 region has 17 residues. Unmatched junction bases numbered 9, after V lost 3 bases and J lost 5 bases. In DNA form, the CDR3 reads TGTGCCAGCAGCTTTTCACTAGCGGGAGTGGATAACAATGAGCAGTTCTTC. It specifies CASSFSLAGVDNNEQFF.

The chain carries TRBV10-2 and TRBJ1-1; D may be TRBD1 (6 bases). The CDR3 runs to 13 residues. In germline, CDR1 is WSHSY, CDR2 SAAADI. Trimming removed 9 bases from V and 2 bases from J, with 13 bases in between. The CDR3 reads CASKTGTNTEAFF. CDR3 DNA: TGCGCCAGTAAAACCGGGACAAACACTGAAGCTTTCTTT.

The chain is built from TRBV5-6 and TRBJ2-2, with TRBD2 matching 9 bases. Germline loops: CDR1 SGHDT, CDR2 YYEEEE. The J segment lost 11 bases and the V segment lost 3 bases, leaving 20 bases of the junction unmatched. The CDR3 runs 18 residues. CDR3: CASSYPLKTSGPRPELFF. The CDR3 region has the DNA TGTGCCAGCAGCTACCCACTGAAGACTAGCGGACCTCGTCCCGAGCTGTTTTTT.

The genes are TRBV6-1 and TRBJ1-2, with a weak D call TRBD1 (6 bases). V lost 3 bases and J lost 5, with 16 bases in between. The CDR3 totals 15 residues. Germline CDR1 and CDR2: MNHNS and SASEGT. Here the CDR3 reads CASSEPGAGTYGYTF. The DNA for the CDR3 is TGTGCCAGCAGTGAGCCGGGCGCTGGGACATATGGCTACACCTTC.

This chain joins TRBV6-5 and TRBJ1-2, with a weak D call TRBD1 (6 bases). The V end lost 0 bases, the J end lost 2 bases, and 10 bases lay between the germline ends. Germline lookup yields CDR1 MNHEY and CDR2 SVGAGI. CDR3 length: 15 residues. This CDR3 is CASSYSGQSNYGYTF. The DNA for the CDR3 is TGTGCCAGCAGTTACTCAGGACAGTCAAACTATGGCTACACCTTC.

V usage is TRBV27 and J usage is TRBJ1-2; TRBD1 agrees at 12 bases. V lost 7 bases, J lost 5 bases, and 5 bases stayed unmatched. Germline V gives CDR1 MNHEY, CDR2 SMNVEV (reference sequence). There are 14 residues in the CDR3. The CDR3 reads CASKTGQGAYGYTF. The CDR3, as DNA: TGTGCCAGCAAGACGGGACAGGGGGCGTATGGCTACACCTTC.